This TCR beta chain was identified during a study of blood T cell repertoires in COVID-19. Study in general: Samples came from the United States, Italy and Spain, spanning acute and convalescent COVID-19. Sources were T cells, B-cell-depleted T cells, or PBMCs; the material itself was cDNA or gDNA.

Per the original methods: Amplification with reference gene primers provided the estimates of nucleated cell counts. The data were produced by immunoSEQ multiplex PCR, yet TCRdb's version contains in-frame clones alone and is incomplete. V and J calls and clone size come straight from that table; D and trimming were deduced from the DNA. The repertoire includes about 39,000 clones, approximately 80% of them detected once, and about 14% sits in the top ten. This CDR3 has 13 residues. Germline CDR1 reads LNHDA; CDR2 reads SQIVND (reference sequence). This clone was seen more than once but under ten times. One junction end disagrees with the germline gene, perhaps due to a read error.

Sequenced input: peripheral blood. V is TRBV19 and J is TRBJ1-4; D is unresolved. The source of this sequence is a man in his fifties or sixties with active or convalescent COVID-19. The CDR3 nucleotides read TGTGCCAGTAGTGTAGAGGGCAATGAAAAACTGTTTTTT. It codes for CASSVEGNEKLFF.